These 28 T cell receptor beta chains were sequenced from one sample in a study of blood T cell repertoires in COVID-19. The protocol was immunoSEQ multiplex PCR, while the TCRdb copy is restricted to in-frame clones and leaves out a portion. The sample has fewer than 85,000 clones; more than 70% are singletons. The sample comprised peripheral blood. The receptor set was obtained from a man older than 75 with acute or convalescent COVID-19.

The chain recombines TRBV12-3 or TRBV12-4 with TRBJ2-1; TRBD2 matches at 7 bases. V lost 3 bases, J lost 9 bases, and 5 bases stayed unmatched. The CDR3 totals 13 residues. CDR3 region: CASSLAGEVEQFF. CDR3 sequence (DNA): TGTGCCAGCAGTTTGGCGGGAGAAGTTGAGCAGTTCTTC.

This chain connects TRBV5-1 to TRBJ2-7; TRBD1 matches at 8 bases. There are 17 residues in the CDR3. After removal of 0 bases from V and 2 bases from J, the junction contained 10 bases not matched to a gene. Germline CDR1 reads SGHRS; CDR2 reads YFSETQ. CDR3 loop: CASSLGGRTGFAYEQYF. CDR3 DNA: TGCGCCAGCAGCTTGGGGGGCCGGACAGGGTTCGCCTACGAGCAGTACTTC.

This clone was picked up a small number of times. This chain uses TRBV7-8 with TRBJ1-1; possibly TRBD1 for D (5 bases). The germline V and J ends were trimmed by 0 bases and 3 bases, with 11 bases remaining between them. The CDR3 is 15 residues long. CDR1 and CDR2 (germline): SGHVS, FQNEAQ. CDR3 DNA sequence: TGTGCCAGCAGCTTAGCGGCGGGGGACCACACTGAAGCTTTCTTT. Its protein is CASSLAAGDHTEAFF.

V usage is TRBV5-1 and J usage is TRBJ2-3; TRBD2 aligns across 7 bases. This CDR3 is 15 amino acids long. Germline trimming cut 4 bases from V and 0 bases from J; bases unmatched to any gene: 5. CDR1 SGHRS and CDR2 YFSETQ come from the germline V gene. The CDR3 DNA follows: TGCGCCAGCAGCCCGGGACTATCTAGCACAGATACGCAGTATTTT. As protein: CASSPGLSSTDTQYF.

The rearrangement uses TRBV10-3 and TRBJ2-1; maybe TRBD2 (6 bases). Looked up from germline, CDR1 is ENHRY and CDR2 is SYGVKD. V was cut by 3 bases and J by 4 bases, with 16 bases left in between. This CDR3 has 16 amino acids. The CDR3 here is CAISDPSAQGYNEQFF. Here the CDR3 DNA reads TGTGCCATCAGTGATCCTAGCGCTCAAGGGTACAATGAGCAGTTCTTC.

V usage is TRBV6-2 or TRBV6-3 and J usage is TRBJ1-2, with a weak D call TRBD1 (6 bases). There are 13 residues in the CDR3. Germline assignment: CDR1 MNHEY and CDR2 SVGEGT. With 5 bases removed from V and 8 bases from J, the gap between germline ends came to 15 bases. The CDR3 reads CASSDRDTDGYTF. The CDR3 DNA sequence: TGTGCCAGCAGTGACCGGGACACTGACGGCTACACCTTC.

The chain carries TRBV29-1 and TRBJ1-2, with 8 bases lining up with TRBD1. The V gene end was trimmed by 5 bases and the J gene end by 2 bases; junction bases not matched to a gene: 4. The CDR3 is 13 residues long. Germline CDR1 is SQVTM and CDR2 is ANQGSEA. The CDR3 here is CSVWDRLNYGYTF. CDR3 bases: TGCAGCGTTTGGGACAGGTTAAACTATGGCTACACCTTC.

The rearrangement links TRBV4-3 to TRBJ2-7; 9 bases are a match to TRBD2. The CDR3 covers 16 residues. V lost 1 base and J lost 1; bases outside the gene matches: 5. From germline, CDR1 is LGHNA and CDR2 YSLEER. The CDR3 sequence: CASSQVSGSQSYEQYF. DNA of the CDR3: TGCGCCAGCAGCCAAGTTAGCGGGAGCCAATCCTACGAGCAGTACTTC.

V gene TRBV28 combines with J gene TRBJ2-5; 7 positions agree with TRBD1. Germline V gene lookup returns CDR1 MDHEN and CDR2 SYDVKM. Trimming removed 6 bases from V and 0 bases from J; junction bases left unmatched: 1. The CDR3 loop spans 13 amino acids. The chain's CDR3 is CASRGQDQETQYF. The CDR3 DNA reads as TGTGCCAGCAGAGGACAGGACCAAGAGACCCAGTACTTC.

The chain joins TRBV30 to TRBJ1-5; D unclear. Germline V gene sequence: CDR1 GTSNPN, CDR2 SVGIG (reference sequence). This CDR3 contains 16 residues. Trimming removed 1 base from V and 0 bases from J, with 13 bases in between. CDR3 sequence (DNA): TGTGCCTGGAGTGCGGTAGCAGTCAATAGCAATCAGCCCCAGCATTTT. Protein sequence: CAWSAVAVNSNQPQHF.

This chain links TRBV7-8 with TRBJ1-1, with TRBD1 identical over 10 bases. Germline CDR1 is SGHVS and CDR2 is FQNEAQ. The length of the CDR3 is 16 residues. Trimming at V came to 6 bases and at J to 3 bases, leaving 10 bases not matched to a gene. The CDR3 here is CASSFQVTGGYTEAFF. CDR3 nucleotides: TGTGCCAGCAGTTTTCAAGTGACAGGGGGCTACACTGAAGCTTTCTTT.

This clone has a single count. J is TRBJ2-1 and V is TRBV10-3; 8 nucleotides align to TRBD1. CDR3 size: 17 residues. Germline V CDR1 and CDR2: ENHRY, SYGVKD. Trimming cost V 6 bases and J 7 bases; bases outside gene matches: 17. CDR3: CAIRGQVLGAGWNEQFF. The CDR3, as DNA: TGTGCCATCAGGGGACAGGTCTTGGGGGCGGGGTGGAATGAGCAGTTCTTC.

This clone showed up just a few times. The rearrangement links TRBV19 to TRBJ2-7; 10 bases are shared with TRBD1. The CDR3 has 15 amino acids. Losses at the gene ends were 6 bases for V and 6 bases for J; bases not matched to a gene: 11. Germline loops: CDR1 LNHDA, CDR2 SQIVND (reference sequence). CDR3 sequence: CASSWDRGSVGEQYF. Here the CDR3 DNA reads TGTGCCAGTAGCTGGGACAGGGGCTCCGTGGGCGAGCAGTACTTC. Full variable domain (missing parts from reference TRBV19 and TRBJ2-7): DGGITQSPKYLFRKEGQNVTLSCEQNLNHDAMYWYRQDPGQGLRLIYYSQIVNDFQKGDIAEGYSVSREKKESFPLTVTSAQKNPTAFYLCASSWDRGSVGEQYFGPGTRLTVT.

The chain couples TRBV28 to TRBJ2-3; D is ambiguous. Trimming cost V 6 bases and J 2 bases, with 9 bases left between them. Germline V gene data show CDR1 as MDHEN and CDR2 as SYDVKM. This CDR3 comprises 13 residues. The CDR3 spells CASSRGYTDTQYF. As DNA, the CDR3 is TGTGCCAGCAGCCGCGGATACACAGATACGCAGTATTTT.

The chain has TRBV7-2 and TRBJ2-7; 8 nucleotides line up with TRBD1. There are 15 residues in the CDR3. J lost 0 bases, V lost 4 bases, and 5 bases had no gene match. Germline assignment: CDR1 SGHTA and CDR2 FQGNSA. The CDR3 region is CASSSSGTGSYEQYF. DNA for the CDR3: TGTGCCAGCAGCTCCTCCGGGACAGGCTCCTACGAGCAGTACTTC.

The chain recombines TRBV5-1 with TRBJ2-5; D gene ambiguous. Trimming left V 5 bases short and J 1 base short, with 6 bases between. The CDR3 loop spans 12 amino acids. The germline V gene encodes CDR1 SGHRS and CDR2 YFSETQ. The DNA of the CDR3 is TGCGCCAGCAGAGAGAGCCAAGAGACCCAGTACTTC. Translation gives CASRESQETQYF.

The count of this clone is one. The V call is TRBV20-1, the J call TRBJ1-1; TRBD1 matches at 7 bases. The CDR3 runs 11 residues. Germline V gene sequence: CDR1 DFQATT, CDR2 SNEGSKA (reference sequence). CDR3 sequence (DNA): TGCAGCACTCACAGGGGTACTGAAGCTTTCTTT. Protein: CSTHRGTEAFF.

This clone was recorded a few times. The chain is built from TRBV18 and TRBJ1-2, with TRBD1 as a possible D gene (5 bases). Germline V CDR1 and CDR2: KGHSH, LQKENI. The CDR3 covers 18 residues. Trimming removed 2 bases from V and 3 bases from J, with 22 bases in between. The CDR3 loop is CASSPRDPGNPSYYGYTF. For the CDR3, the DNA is TGTGCCAGCTCACCAAGGGATCCAGGGAACCCTTCTTACTATGGCTACACCTTC.

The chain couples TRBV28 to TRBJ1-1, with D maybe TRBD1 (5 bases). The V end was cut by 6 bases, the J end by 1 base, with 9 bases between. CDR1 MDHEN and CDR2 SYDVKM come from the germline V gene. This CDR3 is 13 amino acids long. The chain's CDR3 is CASSSTENTEAFF. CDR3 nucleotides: TGTGCCAGCAGCTCGACAGAGAACACTGAAGCTTTCTTT.

The CDR3 DNA sequence: TGTGCCAGAAGCTTGACTTGGGCCTTCCAGGAGGAAGATACTGAAGCTTTCTTT. This sequence encodes CARSLTWAFQEEDTEAFF. V usage is TRBV5-3 and J usage is TRBJ1-1; D unclear. TRBV5-3 is treated as an ORF (open reading frame) with a function not yet certain. V lost 1 base to trimming and J lost 5 bases, with 24 bases between them. The CDR3 totals 18 residues.

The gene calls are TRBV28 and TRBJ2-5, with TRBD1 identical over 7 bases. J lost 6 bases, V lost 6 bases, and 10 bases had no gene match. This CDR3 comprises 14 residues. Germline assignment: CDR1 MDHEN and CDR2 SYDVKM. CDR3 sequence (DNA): TGTGCCAGCAGCGTGAGGACAGGCTCGCAGACCCAGTACTTC. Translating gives CASSVRTGSQTQYF.

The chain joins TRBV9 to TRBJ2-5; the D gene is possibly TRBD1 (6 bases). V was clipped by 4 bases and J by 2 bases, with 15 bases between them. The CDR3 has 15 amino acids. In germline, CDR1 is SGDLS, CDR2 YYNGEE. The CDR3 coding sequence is TGTGCCAGCAGCACCAACGGACAGAAACAAGAGACCCAGTACTTC. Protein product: CASSTNGQKQETQYF.

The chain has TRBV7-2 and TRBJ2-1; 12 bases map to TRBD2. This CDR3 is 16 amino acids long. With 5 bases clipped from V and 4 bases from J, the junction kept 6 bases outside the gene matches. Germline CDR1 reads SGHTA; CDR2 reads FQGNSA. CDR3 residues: CASSPTSGSPYNEQFF. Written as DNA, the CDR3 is TGTGCCAGCAGCCCGACTAGCGGGAGTCCTTACAATGAGCAGTTCTTC.

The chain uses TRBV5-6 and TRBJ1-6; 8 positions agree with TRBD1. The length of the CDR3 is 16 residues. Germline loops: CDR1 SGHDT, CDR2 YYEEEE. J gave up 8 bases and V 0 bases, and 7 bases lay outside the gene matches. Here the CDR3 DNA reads TGTGCCAGCAGCTTGGGACAGGGGTCTGCGGATTCACCCCTCCACTTT. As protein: CASSLGQGSADSPLHF.

The CDR3 protein is CATVPSGALGAGELFF. CDR3 nucleotide sequence: TGTGCCACCGTGCCTAGCGGGGCCCTGGGAGCCGGGGAGCTGTTTTTT. The chain joins TRBV28 to TRBJ2-2; 9 bases are a match to TRBD2. J was trimmed by 6 bases and V by 10 bases; bases with no gene match: 15. Germline CDR1 reads MDHEN; CDR2 reads SYDVKM. The CDR3 runs 16 residues. Looking up the rest from reference TRBV28 and TRBJ2-2 gives the full variable domain: DVKVTQSSRYLVKRTGEKVFLECVQDMDHENMFWYRQDPGLGLRLIYFSYDVKMKEKGDIPEGYSVSREKKERFSLILESASTNQTSMYLCATVPSGALGAGELFFGEGSRLTVL.

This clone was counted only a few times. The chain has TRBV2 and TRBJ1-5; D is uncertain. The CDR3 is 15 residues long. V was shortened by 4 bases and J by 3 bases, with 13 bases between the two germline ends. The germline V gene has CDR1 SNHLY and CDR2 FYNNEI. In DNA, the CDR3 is TGTGCCAGCAGTGTTGGTTCAGGTCCCAATCAGCCCCAGCATTTT. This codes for CASSVGSGPNQPQHF. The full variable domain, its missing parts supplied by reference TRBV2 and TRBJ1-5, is EPEVTQTPSHQVTQMGQEVILRCVPISNHLYFYWYRQILGQKVEFLVSFYNNEISEKSEIFDDQFSVERPDGSNFTLKIRSTKLEDSAMYFCASSVGSGPNQPQHFGDGTRLSIL.

For the CDR3, the DNA is TGTGCCACTCGTGATAGGAGTACTAGCACAGATACGCAGTATTTT. The encoded protein is CATRDRSTSTDTQYF. The rearrangement uses TRBV24-1 and TRBJ2-3; no firm D call. Trimming removed 10 bases from V and 0 bases from J, with 16 bases in between. Germline CDR1 reads KGHDR; CDR2 reads SFDVKD. The CDR3 extends over 15 amino acids.

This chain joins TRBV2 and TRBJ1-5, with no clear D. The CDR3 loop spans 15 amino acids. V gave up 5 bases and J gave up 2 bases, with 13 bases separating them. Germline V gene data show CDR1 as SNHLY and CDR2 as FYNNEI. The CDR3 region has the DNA TGTGCCAGCAGTCTCGTGGAGGGAGGCAATCAGCCCCAGCATTTT. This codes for CASSLVEGGNQPQHF.